Below are 17 T cell receptor beta chains sequenced from a single sample in a study of blood T cell repertoires in COVID-19. Profiled with immunoSEQ multiplex PCR; TCRdb holds only in-frame clones, not every one. The table has some 120,000 clones, roughly 80% seen once. Sequenced input: peripheral blood. Receptors were obtained from a man aged 80 or over with COVID-19, enrolled during active disease.

This chain joins TRBV6-5 and TRBJ2-7; 10 bases are shared with TRBD2. J gave up 6 bases and V 5 bases, and 10 bases lay outside the gene matches. Germline-derived CDR1 and CDR2 are MNHEY and SVGAGI. The CDR3 contains 15 residues. Written as DNA, the CDR3 is TGTGCCAGCAGTCCCGTAGCGGGAGGAGAATTCGAGCAGTACTTC. Translating it yields CASSPVAGGEFEQYF.

This chain uses TRBV29-1 with TRBJ1-2; tentatively, D is TRBD1 (6 bases). The CDR3 extends over 13 amino acids. The ends were cut back, 1 base at V and 3 bases at J, with 9 bases in the middle. The germline V gene encodes CDR1 SQVTM and CDR2 ANQGSEA. The CDR3 region is CSVEGQEDYGYTF. In nucleotides, the CDR3 is TGCAGCGTTGAAGGACAGGAGGACTATGGCTACACCTTC. Full variable domain (outside the CDR3, taken from reference TRBV29-1 and TRBJ1-2): SAVISQKPSRDICQRGTSLTIQCQVDSQVTMMFWYRQQPGQSLTLIATANQGSEATYESGFVIDKFPISRPNLTFSTLTVSNMSPEDSSIYLCSVEGQEDYGYTFGSGTRLTVV.

V usage is TRBV28 and J usage is TRBJ1-3, with D perhaps matching TRBD1 (6 bases). Trimming pared 4 bases from V and 3 bases from J, leaving 16 bases between. CDR3 size: 16 residues. The germline V gene encodes CDR1 MDHEN and CDR2 SYDVKM. This CDR3 is CASSSFGGGFGNTIYF. The CDR3 DNA follows: TGTGCCAGCAGTTCATTCGGGGGGGGCTTTGGAAACACCATATATTTT.

The chain recombines TRBV6-1 with TRBJ1-2, with 10 nucleotides matching TRBD1. This CDR3 is built from 16 residues. CDR1 and CDR2 (germline): MNHNS, SASEGT. V gave up 4 bases and J gave up 7 bases; unmatched junction bases: 12. CDR3 in DNA: TGTGCCAGCAGTGTTACGACAGGGGGCGCGGATCGTGGCTACACCTTC. Protein sequence: CASSVTTGGADRGYTF.

The V and J genes are TRBV5-6 and TRBJ2-7, with TRBD1 matching over 7 bases. In germline, CDR1 is SGHDT, CDR2 YYEEEE. The CDR3 length is 14 residues. The J segment lost 5 bases and the V segment lost 5 bases, leaving 10 bases of the junction unmatched. CDR3 sequence: CASRSGTVVNEQYF. The CDR3 nucleotides read TGTGCCAGCAGATCAGGGACAGTCGTTAACGAGCAGTACTTC.

The rearrangement links TRBV24-1 to TRBJ2-7; TRBD2 agrees at 8 bases. Trimming cost V 9 bases and J 1 base; bases outside gene matches: 7. The length of the CDR3 is 14 residues. From germline, CDR1 is KGHDR and CDR2 SFDVKD. In nucleotides, the CDR3 is TGTGCCACCGGCCCTGCGGGAGGTTCCTACGAGCAGTACTTC. Protein sequence: CATGPAGGSYEQYF.

This rearrangement joins TRBV5-1 to TRBJ2-3, with D possibly being TRBD1 (6 bases). Trimming removed 4 bases at V and 1 base at J, with 10 bases between. The CDR3 contains 14 residues. Germline assignment: CDR1 SGHRS and CDR2 YFSETQ. This CDR3 is CASSQGQRTDTQYF. In DNA form, the CDR3 reads TGCGCCAGCAGCCAAGGACAGCGCACAGATACGCAGTATTTT.

V and J are TRBV30 and TRBJ1-6, with a possible D match to TRBD1 (6 bases). Germline V gene sequence: CDR1 GTSNPN, CDR2 SVGIG (reference sequence). This CDR3 has 13 amino acids. V lost 6 bases, J lost 6 bases, and 12 bases lay in between. CDR3 amino acids: CACTGQPNSPLHF. The CDR3 nucleotides are TGTGCCTGCACTGGACAGCCTAATTCACCCCTCCACTTT.

The chain carries TRBV2 and TRBJ2-2; 7 bases line up with TRBD1. Germline V gives CDR1 SNHLY, CDR2 FYNNEI. V shed 3 bases, J shed 1 base, and the junction held 2 bases outside the gene matches. The CDR3 is 15 residues long. The DNA of the CDR3 is TGTGCCAGCAGTGACGGGACAGTGAACACCGGGGAGCTGTTTTTT. Protein product: CASSDGTVNTGELFF.

This chain uses TRBV24-1 with TRBJ2-1, with 8 bases matching TRBD1. Trimming cost V 3 bases and J 5 bases; bases outside gene matches: 5. The germline gives CDR1 KGHDR, CDR2 SFDVKD. The CDR3 contains 15 residues. This CDR3 reads CATSDPGQGDNEQFF. The CDR3 DNA reads TGTGCCACCAGTGATCCCGGACAGGGAGACAATGAGCAGTTCTTC.

V gene TRBV6-5 combines with J gene TRBJ1-2, with 7 bases fitting TRBD1. Germline-derived CDR1 and CDR2 are MNHEY and SVGAGI. CDR3 length equals 13 residues. After removal of 6 bases from V and 4 bases from J, the junction contained 5 bases not matched to a gene. This CDR3 reads CASSYDRVYGYTF. The DNA for the CDR3 is TGTGCCAGCAGCTACGACAGGGTCTATGGCTACACCTTC.

The rearrangement uses TRBV6-5 and TRBJ2-3, with 12 bases identical to TRBD2. Germline lookup yields CDR1 MNHEY and CDR2 SVGAGI. CDR3 length equals 14 residues. V dropped 5 bases and J dropped 5; count of bases not matched to a gene: 2. The CDR3: CASSRTSGVDTQYF. In DNA, the CDR3 is TGTGCCAGCAGTCGGACTAGCGGGGTAGATACGCAGTATTTT.

This clone came up a few times. The rearrangement links TRBV10-3 to TRBJ1-6; TRBD1 matches 8 bases. Germline CDR1 is ENHRY and CDR2 is SYGVKD. Trimming cost V 6 bases and J 7 bases; bases outside gene matches: 2. The CDR3 is 13 residues long. The CDR3 region is CAIRDRENSPLHF. DNA for the CDR3: TGTGCCATCAGGGACAGGGAGAATTCACCCCTCCACTTT.

The chain links TRBV6-5 to TRBJ1-3; D may be TRBD1 (5 bases). CDR1 and CDR2 from the germline V gene are MNHEY and SVGAGI. The V end lost 2 bases, the J end lost 0 bases, and 8 bases lay between the germline ends. The CDR3 consists of 15 residues. The CDR3 loop is CASSYAGNSGNTIYF. The CDR3 DNA reads TGTGCCAGCAGTTACGCAGGGAACTCTGGAAACACCATATATTTT.

The V and J genes are TRBV10-3 and TRBJ2-1; unclear D gene. This CDR3 comprises 12 residues. CDR1 is ENHRY and CDR2 is SYGVKD in the germline V gene. V shed 2 bases and J shed 5 bases, with 4 bases lying between them. In nucleotides, the CDR3 is TGTGCCATCAGTGAGACAGACAATGAGCAGTTCTTC. Its protein product is CAISETDNEQFF.

This chain connects TRBV29-1 to TRBJ2-5; perhaps TRBD1 as D (6 bases). Trimming shortened V by 1 base and J by 1 base, and 7 bases separated the two germline ends. The CDR3 has 13 residues. Germline V CDR1 and CDR2: SQVTM, ANQGSEA. The CDR3 nucleotides are TGCAGCGTTGAAGCAGGGGCCCAAGAGACCCAGTACTTC. Protein sequence: CSVEAGAQETQYF. The full variable domain, completed using reference TRBV29-1 and TRBJ2-5, is SAVISQKPSRDICQRGTSLTIQCQVDSQVTMMFWYRQQPGQSLTLIATANQGSEATYESGFVIDKFPISRPNLTFSTLTVSNMSPEDSSIYLCSVEAGAQETQYFGPGTRLLVL.

The chain is built from TRBV20-1 and TRBJ1-5, with D maybe TRBD1 (6 bases). V was pared by 3 bases and J by 2 bases, with 14 bases between. The CDR3 spans 15 residues. Germline loops: CDR1 DFQATT, CDR2 SNEGSKA (reference sequence). The CDR3 coding sequence is TGCAGTGCTAGTAGCGTTGAGGGGGGCAATCAGCCCCAGCATTTT. Protein sequence: CSASSVEGGNQPQHF.